This T cell receptor beta chain was captured in a study of vaccination and CD4 T cells after COVID-19. Study summary: Two mRNA vaccine doses were given, either BNT162b2 or mRNA-1273. Researchers treated cells with overlapping spike peptides taken from SARS-CoV-2, HCoV-NL63, HCoV-OC43 and HCoV-229E.

The Oncomine TCR Beta short-read assay was what sequenced the DNA obtained from cultured CD4+ T cells. Extraction of genomic DNA was performed on cultured CD4+ T cells. TCRdb passed the PCR reads through MiXCR, listing each CDR3 protein once. The sample lists some 15,000 distinct CDR3 sequences, nearly 75% occurring once. Treatment noted: roughly 10-day PBMC culture with coronavirus spike peptide pools or control peptides (ViraFEST assay). Antigen-specific T cell expansion with peptide pools preceded TCR sequencing in the ViraFEST approach. This clonotype was recorded only once. Its matching antigen is unknown. Trimming took 2 bases from V and 2 from J; bases not matched to a gene: 12. Germline CDR1 and CDR2: MNHNS and SASEGT. This CDR3 is built from 18 residues.

The TCR comes from a human donor who had recovered from COVID-19. Sequencing was carried out using CD4+ T cells from blood, cultured in vitro. The chain joins TRBV6-1 to TRBJ2-5; 9 nucleotides line up with TRBD2. CDR3 nucleotides: TGTGCCAGCAGTGAACGGGGAGGGGGACTAGCAGTTCAAGAGACCCAGTACTTC. Translating it yields CASSERGGGLAVQETQYF.